These T cell receptor beta chains were read from a single sample in a study of cytomegalovirus exposure and HLA in healthy donors. Method: immunoSEQ multiplex PCR; TCRdb's copy keeps in-frame clones and lacks some. The sample gives approximately 190,000 clones, over 70% of which show up once; 3% to 4% is in the top ten. The specimen was PBMCs. These receptors came from a man aged 50-60 years in good health and CMV-seronegative. Each CDR3 is given with its conserved first and last residue. The D gene is left open where the match is weak. Size is stated for part of the rows, as once, few or many counts, or as a class when the clone is expanded.

clone size	J gene	D gene	V gene	CDR3 protein	CDR3 DNA
once	TRBJ1-6	NA	TRBV6-5	CASTALGDSPLHF	TGTGCCAGCACCGCCTTAGGGGATTCACCCCTCCACTTT
NA	TRBJ2-5	TRBD1	TRBV5-4	CASRYRGGETQYF	TGTGCCAGCCGCTACAGGGGTGGAGAGACCCAGTACTTC
NA	TRBJ1-3	TRBD1	TRBV5-1	CASSSGAGNPGQGAQRSGNTIYF	TGCGCCAGCAGCTCGGGCGCCGGGAACCCGGGACAGGGGGCGCAAAGGTCCGGAAACACCATATATTTT
NA	TRBJ2-7	NA	TRBV15	CATSREGAATYGQYF	TGTGCCACCAGCAGAGAGGGGGCCGCCACCTACGGGCAGTACTTC
NA	TRBJ1-5	TRBD1	TRBV27	CASSPGQGEQPQHF	TGTGCCAGCAGTCCGGGACAGGGGGAACAGCCCCAGCATTTT
NA	TRBJ2-1	NA	TRBV9	CASSSGGQYNEQFF	TGTGCCAGCAGCTCCGGGGGGCAGTACAATGAGCAGTTCTTC
few	TRBJ1-2	NA	TRBV18	CASSPRQDNYGYTF	TGTGCCAGCTCACCCAGGCAGGATAACTATGGCTACACCTTC
NA	TRBJ2-1	TRBD2	TRBV2	CASSLAGPKTNEQFF	TGTGCCAGCAGTTTAGCGGGGCCTAAAACTAATGAGCAGTTCTTC
few	TRBJ1-3	NA	TRBV27	CASSPWGGGNTIYF	TGTGCCAGCAGTCCCTGGGGGGGCGGAAACACCATATATTTT
NA	TRBJ1-2	NA	TRBV10-3	CAISVSGVDYGYTF	TGTGCCATCAGTGTTTCAGGGGTGGACTATGGCTACACCTTC
NA	TRBJ1-1	NA	TRBV30	CAWSVQVVFSEAFF	TGTGCCTGGAGTGTACAGGTGGTCTTCTCTGAAGCTTTCTTT
NA	TRBJ2-3	TRBD2	TRBV7-2	CASSPGGSTDTQYF	TGTGCCAGCAGCCCGGGGGGTTCCACAGATACGCAGTATTTT
NA	TRBJ1-5	NA	TRBV28	CITGGNQPQHF	TGTATCACGGGGGGCAATCAGCCCCAGCATTTT
NA	TRBJ1-1	NA	TRBV20-1	CSAAKTTEAFF	TGCAGTGCTGCGAAAACGACTGAAGCTTTCTTT
NA	TRBJ2-5	TRBD1	TRBV5-1	CASSTSQGAGETQYF	TGCGCCAGCAGCACATCACAGGGGGCGGGTGAGACCCAGTACTTC
NA	TRBJ1-2	NA	TRBV7-2	CASSRGVRDYGYTF	TGTGCCAGCAGCCGGGGGGTTCGTGACTATGGCTACACCTTC
once	TRBJ2-6	TRBD1	TRBV5-1	CASSFDRAGANVLTF	TGCGCCAGCAGCTTCGACAGGGCTGGGGCCAACGTCCTGACTTTC
NA	TRBJ2-5	TRBD2	TRBV18	CASSPRLAETQYF	TGTGCCAGCTCACCCAGACTAGCGGAGACCCAGTACTTC
NA	TRBJ1-2	NA	TRBV7-9	CSSSGLSHGGNDDYGYTF	TGTTCCAGCAGCGGATTATCCCACGGGGGGAACGACGACTATGGCTACACCTTC
NA	TRBJ2-7	NA	TRBV9	CASSALAESYEQYF	TGTGCCAGCAGCGCCCTTGCCGAATCCTACGAGCAGTACTTC
NA	TRBJ2-3	NA	TRBV12-5	CASGFLGADTQYF	TGTGCTAGTGGTTTTCTAGGGGCAGATACGCAGTATTTT
NA	TRBJ1-6	NA	TRBV13	CASSLSRSSLHF	TGTGCCAGCAGCTTAAGTCGGTCATCCCTCCACTTT
NA	TRBJ1-2	NA	TRBV6-6	CASSYLVQGRNNGYTF	TGTGCCAGCAGTTACCTGGTACAGGGAAGAAATAATGGCTACACCTTC